The next 32 T cell receptor beta chains were all read from a single sample in a study of monozygotic twins with cystic fibrosis. Profiling relied on immunoSEQ multiplex PCR, and the TCRdb table lists in-frame clones only, not all of them. The sample has about 16,000 clones; about 96% are singletons. Material for sequencing was blood. The receptors were gathered from a girl aged 2 to 9 with cystic fibrosis.

The chain couples TRBV5-1 to TRBJ1-1; D unresolved. V shed 0 bases and J shed 5 bases, with 14 bases lying between them. This CDR3 region has 15 residues. Germline V gene sequence: CDR1 SGHRS, CDR2 YFSETQ. The CDR3 sequence is CASSLEKSGGTEAFF. In DNA form, the CDR3 reads TGCGCCAGCAGCTTGGAAAAGTCAGGAGGGACTGAAGCTTTCTTT.

The CDR3 sequence: CASSLLGPVETQYF. In DNA, the CDR3 is TGTGCCAGCAGTTTACTTGGTCCAGTGGAGACCCAGTACTTC. This chain uses TRBV27 with TRBJ2-5; no clear D. V was shortened by 2 bases and J by 5 bases, with 12 bases between the two germline ends. The CDR3 is 14 residues long. Germline CDR1 is MNHEY and CDR2 is SMNVEV (reference sequence).

The chain carries TRBV7-2 and TRBJ2-7; 8 bases align to TRBD1. V gave up 4 bases and J gave up 0 bases; unmatched junction bases: 2. This CDR3 is built from 14 residues. Germline lookup yields CDR1 SGHTA and CDR2 FQGNSA. CDR3 nucleotides: TGTGCCAGCAGCTCGGACAGGGACTCCTACGAGCAGTACTTC. This gives the protein CASSSDRDSYEQYF.

V is TRBV5-1 and J is TRBJ2-5, with 8 nucleotides matching TRBD1. V lost 0 bases and J lost 5; bases outside the gene matches: 9. The CDR3 is made up of 16 amino acids. Germline V CDR1 and CDR2: SGHRS, YFSETQ. CDR3 DNA sequence: TGCGCCAGCAGCTTGGATAGGCAGGGGGCGCCGGAGACCCAGTACTTC. Encoded protein: CASSLDRQGAPETQYF.

J is TRBJ1-5 and V is TRBV27; TRBD1 is a possible D gene (6 bases). Germline CDR1 reads MNHEY; CDR2 reads SMNVEV (reference sequence). Trimming took 1 base from V and 0 from J, leaving 13 bases between them. This CDR3 has 17 amino acids. The CDR3 loop reads CASSLLGGGHSNQPQHF. As DNA, the CDR3 is TGTGCCAGCAGTTTATTGGGGGGGGGCCATAGCAATCAGCCCCAGCATTTT.

The V call is TRBV6-5, the J call TRBJ1-2; D is unresolved. The germline V gene has CDR1 MNHEY and CDR2 SVGAGI. CDR3 length: 14 amino acids. V was clipped by 6 bases and J by 2 bases, with 13 bases between them. This CDR3 is CASRAGNQNYGYTF. Written as DNA, the CDR3 is TGTGCCAGCAGGGCAGGCAATCAGAACTATGGCTACACCTTC.

The rearrangement uses TRBV7-2 and TRBJ2-5; D gene uncertain. Trimming removed 5 bases from V and 1 base from J, with 8 bases in between. Looked up from germline, CDR1 is SGHTA and CDR2 is FQGNSA. CDR3 length: 13 amino acids. In DNA, the CDR3 is TGTGCCAGCAGCCCTCGATCCCAAGAGACCCAGTACTTC. Translated: CASSPRSQETQYF. The variable domain in full, with the rest retrieved from reference TRBV7-2 and TRBJ2-5, is GAGVSQSPSNKVTEKGKDVELRCDPISGHTALYWYRQSLGQGLEFLIYFQGNSAPDKSGLPSDRFSAERTGGSVSTLTIQRTQQEDSAVYLCASSPRSQETQYFGPGTRLLVL.

The chain carries TRBV19 and TRBJ1-6; D might be TRBD1 (5 bases). The CDR3 runs to 17 residues. CDR1 is LNHDA, CDR2 SQIVND, per germline (reference sequence). With 1 base removed from V and 9 bases from J, the gap between germline ends came to 19 bases. As DNA, the CDR3 is TGTGCCAGTAGTATAGTAAGTGGGACCTACCTATCTTCACCCCTCCACTTT. Its protein is CASSIVSGTYLSSPLHF.

This chain links TRBV27 with TRBJ1-6; tentative D call: TRBD1 (6 bases). The germline V gene has CDR1 MNHEY and CDR2 SMNVEV (reference sequence). There are 13 residues in the CDR3. V lost 8 bases and J lost 9, with 14 bases in between. The DNA of the CDR3 is TGTGCCAGCGGAAAAAACAGGGTTTCACCCCTCCACTTT. Translated, it gives CASGKNRVSPLHF.

The chain carries TRBV5-1 and TRBJ1-4; TRBD1 agrees at 8 bases. CDR3 length: 14 amino acids. Losses at the gene ends were 2 bases for V and 7 bases for J; bases not matched to a gene: 4. Germline CDR1 reads SGHRS; CDR2 reads YFSETQ. The CDR3 DNA reads TGCGCCAGCAGCTTAGACAGGGGAAGTGAAAAACTGTTTTTT. Its protein product is CASSLDRGSEKLFF.

V is TRBV13 and J is TRBJ1-1; TRBD1 is a possible D gene (6 bases). The CDR3 extends over 17 amino acids. CDR1 PRHDT and CDR2 FYEKMQ come from the germline V gene (reference sequence). With 0 bases removed from V and 4 bases from J, the gap between germline ends came to 18 bases. DNA of the CDR3: TGTGCCAGCAGCTTAGGGGCGGTGGGGGGCTGGGGCACTGAAGCTTTCTTT. Translation: CASSLGAVGGWGTEAFF.

V and J are TRBV7-2 and TRBJ2-1, with 10 bases fitting TRBD2. With 1 base clipped from V and 0 bases from J, the junction kept 9 bases outside the gene matches. CDR1 and CDR2 (germline): SGHTA, FQGNSA. The CDR3 runs to 19 residues. The CDR3 nucleotides are TGTGCCAGCAGCTTAGTAGGGTCTAGCGGGGGACGCTCCTACAATGAGCAGTTCTTC. Its protein is CASSLVGSSGGRSYNEQFF.

This CDR3 reads CASSLLASGVEQYF. DNA of the CDR3: TGTGCCAGCAGCCTATTAGCCTCAGGGGTCGAGCAGTACTTC. V is TRBV7-2 and J is TRBJ2-7, with D possibly TRBD1 on 6 matching bases. Germline V gene data show CDR1 as SGHTA and CDR2 as FQGNSA. This CDR3 region has 14 residues. The V end was cut by 5 bases, the J end by 6 bases, with 17 bases between.

V is TRBV7-2 and J is TRBJ1-2, with 7 bases matching TRBD1. Germline CDR1 reads SGHTA; CDR2 reads FQGNSA. J was trimmed by 5 bases and V by 1 base; bases with no gene match: 16. The CDR3 runs 18 residues. The CDR3 is CASSLEVGATGAEYGYTF. The CDR3 coding sequence is TGTGCCAGCAGCTTAGAGGTTGGGGCTACAGGGGCGGAGTATGGCTACACCTTC.

The chain joins TRBV5-8 to TRBJ1-6, with 11 positions matching TRBD1. The CDR3 is made up of 16 amino acids. Per the germline V gene, CDR1 is SGHTS and CDR2 is YDEGEE. V was clipped by 4 bases and J by 8 bases; unmatched bases: 8. This CDR3 reads CASSPTGQGAHSPLHF. For the CDR3, the DNA is TGTGCCAGCAGCCCTACTGGACAGGGGGCACATTCACCCCTCCACTTT.

The CDR3 nucleotides read TGCGCCAGCGCCCCAGACAGCTTTCTCTACGAGCAGTACTTC. It specifies CASAPDSFLYEQYF. The rearrangement joins TRBV5-1 to TRBJ2-5; D is possibly TRBD1 (5 bases). The end of the DNA is better explained by TRBJ2-7, so the J call may be wrong. In germline, CDR1 is SGHRS, CDR2 YFSETQ. The CDR3 runs 14 residues.

The rearrangement joins TRBV2 to TRBJ2-5; D ambiguous. V was cut by 2 bases and J by 0 bases, with 10 bases left in between. Germline V gene lookup returns CDR1 SNHLY and CDR2 FYNNEI. This CDR3 region has 15 residues. CDR3 bases: TGTGCCAGCAGTGAATTGTGGTCGTACCAAGAGACCCAGTACTTC. This translates into CASSELWSYQETQYF.

The gene calls are TRBV14 and TRBJ1-5; no firm D call. V lost 0 bases to trimming and J lost 0 bases, with 9 bases between them. The CDR3 runs to 16 residues. Per the germline V gene, CDR1 is SGHDN and CDR2 is FVKESK. The CDR3 DNA sequence: TGTGCCAGCAGCCAAGATAGCGGGAATAGCAATCAGCCCCAGCATTTT. Translated: CASSQDSGNSNQPQHF.

The chain links TRBV19 to TRBJ2-7; no firm D call. The CDR3 length is 13 residues. The V gene's germline CDR1 is LNHDA and CDR2 SQIVND (reference sequence). Trimming cost V 10 bases and J 3 bases, with 16 bases left between them. CDR3 sequence (DNA): TGTGCCACATCCTGGGGAATCGACTACGAGCAGTACTTC. It translates to CATSWGIDYEQYF.

This chain uses TRBV28 with TRBJ2-3, with TRBD2 identical over 9 bases. The CDR3 extends over 15 amino acids. Germline values: CDR1 MDHEN, CDR2 SYDVKM. The trim removed 6 bases at V and 4 bases at J, leaving 8 bases unmatched. Written as DNA, the CDR3 is TGTGCCAGCAGAGCCGGGACTAGCCTGCCAGATACGCAGTATTTT. This gives the protein CASRAGTSLPDTQYF. Drawing the rest from reference TRBV28 and TRBJ2-3, the complete variable domain is DVKVTQSSRYLVKRTGEKVFLECVQDMDHENMFWYRQDPGLGLRLIYFSYDVKMKEKGDIPEGYSVSREKKERFSLILESASTNQTSMYLCASRAGTSLPDTQYFGPGTRLTVL.

The chain carries TRBV27 and TRBJ1-2; the D is unclear. The CDR3 contains 14 residues. Germline V CDR1 and CDR2: MNHEY, SMNVEV (reference sequence). V lost 0 bases, J lost 7 bases, and 12 bases lay in between. This CDR3 reads CASSLSKGLRGYTF. CDR3 nucleotide sequence: TGTGCCAGCAGTTTATCAAAAGGTCTTCGTGGCTACACCTTC.

The rearrangement joins TRBV2 to TRBJ2-1; D is tentatively TRBD1 or TRBD2 (5 bases each). There are 14 residues in the CDR3. Germline CDR1 reads SNHLY; CDR2 reads FYNNEI. Trimming left V 2 bases short and J 6 bases short, with 11 bases between. The CDR3: CASSELGPRNEQFF. The CDR3 DNA follows: TGTGCCAGCAGTGAATTGGGACCACGCAATGAGCAGTTCTTC.

The sample holds a few counts of this clone. V and J are TRBV28 and TRBJ1-2, with 7 bases that match TRBD1. CDR1 MDHEN and CDR2 SYDVKM come from the germline V gene. CDR3 length equals 13 residues. Losses at the gene ends were 5 bases for V and 4 bases for J; bases not matched to a gene: 4. CDR3 DNA sequence: TGTGCCAGCAGTCTGGACAGGACCTATGGCTACACCTTC. It is translated as CASSLDRTYGYTF.

This clone was counted a single time. The genes are TRBV6-5 and TRBJ2-1; the match to TRBD2 covers 8 bases. V was clipped by 7 bases and J by 10 bases; unmatched bases: 6. The CDR3 consists of 12 residues. Germline-derived CDR1 and CDR2 are MNHEY and SVGAGI. The CDR3 loop is CASNLRGGEQFF. The CDR3 DNA reads as TGTGCCAGCAACCTACGGGGGGGAGAGCAGTTCTTC.

The chain recombines TRBV25-1 with TRBJ2-2, with a tentative D call TRBD2 (5 bases). Deletions cut 6 bases from V and 7 bases from J, with 9 bases between. Looked up from germline, CDR1 is MGHDK and CDR2 is SYGVNS. This CDR3 comprises 12 residues. The CDR3 here is CASSHGVGELFF. Written as DNA, the CDR3 is TGTGCCAGCAGCCACGGGGTCGGGGAGCTGTTTTTT.

The CDR3 spells CATSRRQGWNTGELFF. The CDR3 DNA reads as TGTGCCACCAGCAGAAGACAGGGGTGGAACACCGGGGAGCTGTTTTTT. This chain links TRBV15 with TRBJ2-2, with TRBD1 identical over 8 bases. Per the germline V gene, CDR1 is LNHNV and CDR2 is YYDKDF (reference sequence). This CDR3 contains 16 residues. V trimming: 2 bases; J trimming: 1 base; junction bases outside the gene matches: 3.

The genes are TRBV9 and TRBJ2-7, with D possibly matching TRBD1 (7 bases). V was cut by 2 bases and J by 4 bases, with 16 bases left in between. The CDR3 is made up of 15 amino acids. Germline V gives CDR1 SGDLS, CDR2 YYNGEE. The CDR3 is CASSVRGDIGYEQYF. In nucleotides, the CDR3 is TGTGCCAGCAGCGTCAGGGGGGATATTGGGTACGAGCAGTACTTC.

This chain joins TRBV19 and TRBJ1-6, with 8 positions matching TRBD1. This CDR3 contains 17 residues. The J segment lost 4 bases and the V segment lost 6 bases, leaving 11 bases of the junction unmatched. Germline assignment: CDR1 LNHDA and CDR2 SQIVND (reference sequence). CDR3 in amino acids: CASSKAGTGYYNSPLHF. CDR3 sequence (DNA): TGTGCCAGTAGCAAGGCCGGGACAGGCTATTATAATTCACCCCTCCACTTT.

The table lists this clone with a count of one. J is TRBJ1-5 and V is TRBV28, with 8 bases fitting TRBD1. CDR3 length equals 17 residues. Trimming took 3 bases from V and 4 from J; bases not matched to a gene: 11. From germline, CDR1 is MDHEN and CDR2 SYDVKM. The CDR3 region is CASSFDIGQGANQPQHF. For the CDR3, the DNA is TGTGCCAGCAGTTTCGATATAGGGCAGGGGGCGAATCAGCCCCAGCATTTT.

This clone occurred once. The chain links TRBV4-1 to TRBJ2-7; D possibly matches TRBD1 or TRBD2 (5 bases each). Trimming removed 1 base at V and 0 bases at J, with 19 bases between. The CDR3 sequence is 18 residues long. Germline V gene data show CDR1 as MGHRA and CDR2 as YSYEKL. The CDR3 protein is CASSQGGSMTESSYEQYF. Here the CDR3 DNA reads TGCGCCAGCAGCCAAGGGGGGTCGATGACAGAAAGCTCCTACGAGCAGTACTTC.

The chain couples TRBV28 to TRBJ1-5; D is possibly TRBD1 (5 bases). In germline, CDR1 is MDHEN, CDR2 SYDVKM. This CDR3 region has 14 residues. The V gene lost 5 bases and the J gene lost 1 base, with 9 bases spanning the gap. The CDR3: CASSIRVSNQPQHF. DNA of the CDR3: TGTGCCAGCAGTATCAGGGTAAGCAATCAGCCCCAGCATTTT.

This sequence joins TRBV11-2 and TRBJ1-6; D is unresolved. V was clipped by 0 bases and J by 6 bases, with 9 bases between them. CDR1 SGHAT and CDR2 FQNNGV come from the germline V gene. This CDR3 is 15 amino acids long. In nucleotides, the CDR3 is TGTGCCAGCAGCTTAGAATCTGGGTTTAATTCACCCCTCCACTTT. It specifies CASSLESGFNSPLHF.